This T cell receptor beta chain was profiled in a study of T cells in lung cancer brain metastases. Study results and limitations: Few clones were shared between paired lesions (mean Morisita approximately 0.23); most were lesion-specific.

This CDR3 has 14 amino acids. The V end was cut by 4 bases, the J end by 1 base, with 10 bases between. Germline-derived CDR1 and CDR2 are MNHNY and SVGAGI (reference sequence). Either synchronous oligometastatic disease or delayed solitary brain metastasis recurrence led to resection. On this clone itself: Antigen specificity is unknown.

Between roughly 2.24 and 5.5 ug genomic DNA went in, equal for pairs. The data were produced by immunoSEQ multiplex PCR, yet TCRdb's version contains in-frame clones alone and is incomplete. The profile covers 3,000 to 4,000 clones, with approximately 87% appearing a single time and roughly a tenth taken by the ten largest. This receptor was taken from a man aged 55 to 69 with non-small cell lung cancer. The V gene is TRBV6-6, the J gene TRBJ1-1; D is possibly TRBD1 (6 bases). Source material: tumor tissue from the primary lung tumor. CDR3 nucleotides: TGTGCCAGCAGTTCCGCCAGGGGGAACACTGAAGCTTTCTTT. This encodes CASSSARGNTEAFF.